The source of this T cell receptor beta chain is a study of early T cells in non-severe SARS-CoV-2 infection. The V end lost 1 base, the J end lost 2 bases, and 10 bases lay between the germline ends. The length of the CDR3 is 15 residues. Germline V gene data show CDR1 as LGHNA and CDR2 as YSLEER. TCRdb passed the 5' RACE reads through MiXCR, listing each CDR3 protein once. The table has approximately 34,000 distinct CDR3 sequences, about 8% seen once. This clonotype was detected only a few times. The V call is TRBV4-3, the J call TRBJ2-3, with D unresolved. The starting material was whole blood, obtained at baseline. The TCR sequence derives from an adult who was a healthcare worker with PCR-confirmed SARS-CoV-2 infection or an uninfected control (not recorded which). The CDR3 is CASSQVAQNTDTQYF. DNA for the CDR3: TGCGCCAGCAGCCAAGTGGCCCAGAACACAGATACGCAGTATTTT.